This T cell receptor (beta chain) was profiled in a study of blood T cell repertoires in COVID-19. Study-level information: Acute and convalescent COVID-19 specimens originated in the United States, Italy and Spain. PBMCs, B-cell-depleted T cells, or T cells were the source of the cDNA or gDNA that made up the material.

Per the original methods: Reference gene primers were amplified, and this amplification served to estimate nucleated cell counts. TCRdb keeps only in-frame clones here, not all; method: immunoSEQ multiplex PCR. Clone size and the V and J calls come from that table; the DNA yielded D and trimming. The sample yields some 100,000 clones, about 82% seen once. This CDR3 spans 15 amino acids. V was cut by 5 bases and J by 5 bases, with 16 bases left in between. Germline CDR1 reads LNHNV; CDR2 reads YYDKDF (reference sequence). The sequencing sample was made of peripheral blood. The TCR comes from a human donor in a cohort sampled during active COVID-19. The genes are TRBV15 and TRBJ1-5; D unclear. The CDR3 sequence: CATSSRGGPDQPQHF. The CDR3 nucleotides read TGTGCCACCAGCTCCCGGGGAGGGCCCGATCAGCCCCAGCATTTT.